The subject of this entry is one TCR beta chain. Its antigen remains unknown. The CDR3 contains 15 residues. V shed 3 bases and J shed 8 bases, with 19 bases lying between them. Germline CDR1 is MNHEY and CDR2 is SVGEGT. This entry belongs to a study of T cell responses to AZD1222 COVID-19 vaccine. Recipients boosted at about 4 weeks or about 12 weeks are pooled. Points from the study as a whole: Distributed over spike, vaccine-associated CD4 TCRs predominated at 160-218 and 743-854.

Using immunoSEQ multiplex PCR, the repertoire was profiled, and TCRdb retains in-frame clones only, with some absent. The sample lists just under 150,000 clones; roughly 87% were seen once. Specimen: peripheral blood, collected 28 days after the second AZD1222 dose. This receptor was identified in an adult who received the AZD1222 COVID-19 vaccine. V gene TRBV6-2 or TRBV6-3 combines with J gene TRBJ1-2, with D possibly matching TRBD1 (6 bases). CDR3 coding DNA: TGTGCCAGCAGTTATTTCCGCACAGGGACTGGAGGCTACACCTTC. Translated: CASSYFRTGTGGYTF.